What follows is one T cell receptor (beta chain) and its context. As yet, its antigen is unknown. The data belong to a study of shared clonotypes between healthy human individuals. Overall study context: Each donor's CD8 memory used one plate, CD8 naive two, each CD4 subset three.

Study-level findings and limits: Richness estimates generally favored naive over memory subsets.

Authors' data handling: Filtering was not the same, since immunoSEQ gave junction-only sequences without quality scores. Data came from immunoSEQ multiplex PCR; TCRdb stores just in-frame clones and leaves some out. For V, J and clone size, that table is used; D and trimming come from the DNA. This sample carries around 2.5 million clones, over 85% of them seen once, and the ten largest clones take approximately 0.37%. Germline loops: CDR1 MDHEN, CDR2 SYDVKM. CDR3 length: 16 residues. The V end was cut by 7 bases, the J end by 4 bases, with 22 bases between. Sequencing used naive CD4+ T cells from PBMCs. Specified subset: CD45RA+ positively selected. The source of this sequence is a man aged 18 to 29 in good health. Some clones in this sample may be carry-over from other donors' samples. This sequence joins TRBV28 and TRBJ1-1; no clear D gene. The CDR3: CASTLGLRRDGTEAFF. The CDR3 nucleotides read TGTGCCAGCACGCTAGGCCTTAGGAGAGATGGCACTGAAGCTTTCTTT.